Here is one T cell receptor beta chain with its context. Its antigen is not known. The CDR3 is 14 residues long. The J segment lost 2 bases and the V segment lost 5 bases, leaving 4 bases of the junction unmatched. Germline values: CDR1 MGHDK, CDR2 SYGVNS. The sample is drawn from a study of cytomegalovirus exposure and HLA in healthy donors. General study results and limits: According to a subsequent analysis, TCR clusters from the first cohort were inclined to appear together in the roughly 130 validation repertoires. Specificity for CMV antigens was confirmed in vitro for a few of the CMV-associated chains.

Assay used: immunoSEQ multiplex PCR; TCRdb lists only in-frame clones, some missing. The table includes fewer than 120,000 clones, roughly nine tenths detected once. Sequencing was carried out using PBMCs. The receptor's source is a woman between 18 and 30 years old in good health and CMV-seronegative. This chain connects TRBV25-1 to TRBJ1-2, with 8 bases aligning to TRBD1. Written as DNA, the CDR3 is TGTGCCAGCAGTAGACAGGGGCGAAACTATGGCTACACCTTC. Residues: CASSRQGRNYGYTF.